This TCR beta chain was sequenced during a study of human CD8 memory T cell subsets. Study results and limitations: In stem-like memory T cells, Chao1 estimates suggested more diversity than in precursor exhausted T cells.

With regard to this clonotype: No antigen is known for it.

UMI-labeled 5' RACE produced the TCR beta libraries. Per the study methods: Individual TCR beta libraries contained between roughly 2,600 and 20,000 functional CDR3 beta clonotypes each. TCRdb reprocessed the 5' RACE reads and stores each CDR3 protein as one record, lacking DNA. The V and J calls reflect TCRdb's pipeline rather than the authors' work. Its clone listing holds 5,500 to 7,000 distinct CDR3 sequences. Germline values: CDR1 DFQATT, CDR2 SNEGSKA (reference sequence). The CDR3 is 15 residues long. Negative magnetic separation enriched total CD8+ T cells. Material for sequencing was CD8+ effector memory T cells (TEM) sorted from PBMCs. Subset defined: effector memory CD8 T cells, CCR7- CD45RO+ CD95+. This chain connects TRBV20-1 to TRBJ2-7; TCRdb picks TRBD1, but there is no DNA to check that call. This receptor was taken from a human donor in good health. The CDR3 sequence: CSARDFGTGSYEQYF.